This T cell receptor (beta chain) was recorded in a study of CD8+ T cells in alopecia areata. Study-wide context: Those patients who were treated received oral tofacitinib, which was given at 5 to 10 mg twice daily for moderate-to-severe alopecia areata.

Overall study findings and caveats: Tofacitinib delivered significant drops in scalp clonality and in expanded CD8+ clones among the top 100. Sequencing of scalp tissue also captures the resident alphabeta T cells of normal skin.

Trimming cost V 0 bases and J 3 bases; bases outside gene matches: 8. CDR3 size: 15 residues. CDR1 and CDR2 from the germline V gene are GTSNPN and SVGIG (reference sequence). Comment on this clone: The target antigen is unknown.

Treatment here: oral pan-JAK inhibitor, 5-10 mg twice daily. Both CD4+ and CD8+ T cells were separated by sorting PBMCs. Extraction and reverse transcription of RNA yielded cDNA as the sequencing template. Data came from immunoSEQ multiplex PCR; TCRdb stores just in-frame clones and leaves some out. The table records around 200,000 clones, 40% to 65% of them present only once. This TCR derives from a human donor with alopecia areata. The V and J genes are TRBV30 and TRBJ2-7; 7 nucleotides line up with TRBD2. Material: CD8+ T cells sorted from blood, obtained at week 24, from a patient treated with tofacitinib. CDR3 protein: CAWSVGSGRNYEQYF. The DNA for the CDR3 is TGTGCCTGGAGTGTGGGTAGCGGGCGAAACTACGAGCAGTACTTC.